The clone carrying this T cell receptor beta chain was seen more than once but under ten times. This sample was included in a study of shared T cell receptors in the human thymus. Clones were read by immunoSEQ multiplex PCR, and TCRdb kept only the in-frame ones, dropping some. The sample lists roughly 560,000 clones; 70% to 80% were seen once. Trimming left V 0 bases short and J 1 base short, with 12 bases between. Germline assignment: CDR1 LGHNA and CDR2 YSLEER. The CDR3 totals 16 residues. The same specimen was also included in a second study, on human thymus T cells. That paper notes: Donation was from healthy Finnish infants who were having corrective surgery that addressed congenital heart defects. Corrective heart surgery yielded resections, and these provided the thymus tissue. It looked as if thymic and blood repertoires used V and J genes in a biased way. Related research reported highly overlapping thymic repertoires among unrelated individuals.

J is TRBJ1-2 and V is TRBV4-3; D unclear. The sample comprised thymocytes. The sequence derives from a boy younger than two with a congenital heart defect. The CDR3 protein is CASSQELDTYNYGYTF. In nucleotides, the CDR3 is TGCGCCAGCAGCCAAGAGCTTGACACCTATAACTATGGCTACACCTTC.